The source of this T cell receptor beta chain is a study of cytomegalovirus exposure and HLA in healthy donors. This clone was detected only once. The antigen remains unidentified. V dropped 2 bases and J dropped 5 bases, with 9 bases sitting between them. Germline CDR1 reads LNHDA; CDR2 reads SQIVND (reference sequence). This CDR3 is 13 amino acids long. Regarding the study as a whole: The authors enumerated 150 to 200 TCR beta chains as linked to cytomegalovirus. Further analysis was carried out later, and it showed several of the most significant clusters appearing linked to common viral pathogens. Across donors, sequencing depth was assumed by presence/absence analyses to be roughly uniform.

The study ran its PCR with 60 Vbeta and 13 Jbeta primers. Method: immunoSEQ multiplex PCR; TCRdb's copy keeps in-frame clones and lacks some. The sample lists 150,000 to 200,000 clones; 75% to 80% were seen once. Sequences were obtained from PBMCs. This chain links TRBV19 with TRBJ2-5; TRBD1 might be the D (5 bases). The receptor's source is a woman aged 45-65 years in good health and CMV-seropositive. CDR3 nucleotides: TGTGCCAGTAGTATAAGGGGAAGCGAGACCCAGTACTTC. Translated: CASSIRGSETQYF.